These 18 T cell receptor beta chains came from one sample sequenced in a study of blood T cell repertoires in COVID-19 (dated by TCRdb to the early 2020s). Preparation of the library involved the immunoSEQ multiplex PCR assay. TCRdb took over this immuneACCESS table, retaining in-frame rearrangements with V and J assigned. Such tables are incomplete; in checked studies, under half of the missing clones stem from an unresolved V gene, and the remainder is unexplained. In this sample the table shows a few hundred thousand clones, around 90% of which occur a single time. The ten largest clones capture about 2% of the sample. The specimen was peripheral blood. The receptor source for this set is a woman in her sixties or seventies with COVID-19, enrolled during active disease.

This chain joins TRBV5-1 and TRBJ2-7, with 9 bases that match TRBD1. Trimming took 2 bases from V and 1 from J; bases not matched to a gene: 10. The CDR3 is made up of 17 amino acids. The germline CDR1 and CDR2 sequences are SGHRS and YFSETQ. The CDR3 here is CASSFSGQGGSSYEQYF. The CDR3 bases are TGCGCCAGCAGCTTTTCGGGACAGGGTGGTAGTTCCTACGAGCAGTACTTC.

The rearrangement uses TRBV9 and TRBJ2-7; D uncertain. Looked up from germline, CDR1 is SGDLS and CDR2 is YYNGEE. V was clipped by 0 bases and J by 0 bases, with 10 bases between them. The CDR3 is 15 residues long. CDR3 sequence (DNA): TGTGCCAGCAGCGTAGAGGCAAGGAGCTCCTACGAGCAGTACTTC. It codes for CASSVEARSSYEQYF.

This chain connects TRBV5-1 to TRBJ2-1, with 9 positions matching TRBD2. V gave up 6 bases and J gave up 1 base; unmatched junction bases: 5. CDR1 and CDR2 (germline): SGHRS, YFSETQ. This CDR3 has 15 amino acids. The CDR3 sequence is CASTIAGGSYNEQFF. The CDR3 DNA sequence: TGCGCCAGCACTATTGCGGGGGGGTCCTACAATGAGCAGTTCTTC.

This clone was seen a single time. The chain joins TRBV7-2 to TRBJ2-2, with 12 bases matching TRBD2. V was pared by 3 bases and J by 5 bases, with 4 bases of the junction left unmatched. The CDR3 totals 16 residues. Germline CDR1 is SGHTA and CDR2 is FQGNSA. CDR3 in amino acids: CASSFWLAGGTGELFF. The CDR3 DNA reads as TGTGCCAGCAGCTTTTGGCTAGCGGGGGGGACCGGGGAGCTGTTTTTT.

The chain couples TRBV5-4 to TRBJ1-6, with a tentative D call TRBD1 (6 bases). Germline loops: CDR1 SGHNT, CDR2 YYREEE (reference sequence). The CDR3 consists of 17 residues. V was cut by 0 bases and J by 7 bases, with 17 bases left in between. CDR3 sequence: CASSLDYPGVNNSPLHF. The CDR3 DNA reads TGTGCCAGCAGCTTGGATTACCCAGGGGTCAACAATTCACCCCTCCACTTT.

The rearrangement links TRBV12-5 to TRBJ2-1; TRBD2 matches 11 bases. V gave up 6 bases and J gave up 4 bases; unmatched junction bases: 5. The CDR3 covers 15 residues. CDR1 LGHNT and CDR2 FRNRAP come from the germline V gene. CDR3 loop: CASGLGTSGYNEQFF. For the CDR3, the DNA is TGTGCTAGTGGCCTCGGGACTAGCGGTTACAATGAGCAGTTCTTC.

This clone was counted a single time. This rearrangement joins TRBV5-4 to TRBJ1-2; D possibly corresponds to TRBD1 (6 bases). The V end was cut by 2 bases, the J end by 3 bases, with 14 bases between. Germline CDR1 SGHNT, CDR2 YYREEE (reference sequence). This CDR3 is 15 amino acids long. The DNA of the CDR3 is TGTGCCAGCAGCTTTGGGGTAGGGGGGGACTATGGCTACACCTTC. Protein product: CASSFGVGGDYGYTF.

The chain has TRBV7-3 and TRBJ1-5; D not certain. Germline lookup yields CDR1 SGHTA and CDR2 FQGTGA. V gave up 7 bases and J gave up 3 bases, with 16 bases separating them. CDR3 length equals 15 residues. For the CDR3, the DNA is TGTGCCAGCACCGACTCCCTACGAATCAATCAGCCCCAGCATTTT. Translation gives CASTDSLRINQPQHF.

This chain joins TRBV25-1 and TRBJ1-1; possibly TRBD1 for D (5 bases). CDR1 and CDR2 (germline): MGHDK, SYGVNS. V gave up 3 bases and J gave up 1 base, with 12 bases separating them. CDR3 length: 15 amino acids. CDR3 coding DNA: TGTGCCAGCAGTGACTACCTGGGGGGGAACACTGAAGCTTTCTTT. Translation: CASSDYLGGNTEAFF.

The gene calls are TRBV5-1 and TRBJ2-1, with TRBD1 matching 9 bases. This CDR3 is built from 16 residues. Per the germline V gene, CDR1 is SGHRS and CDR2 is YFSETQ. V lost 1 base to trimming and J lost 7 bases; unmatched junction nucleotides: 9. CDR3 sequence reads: CASSLSGTGSGNEQFF. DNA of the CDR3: TGCGCCAGCAGCTTGTCCGGGACAGGGTCGGGTAATGAGCAGTTCTTC.

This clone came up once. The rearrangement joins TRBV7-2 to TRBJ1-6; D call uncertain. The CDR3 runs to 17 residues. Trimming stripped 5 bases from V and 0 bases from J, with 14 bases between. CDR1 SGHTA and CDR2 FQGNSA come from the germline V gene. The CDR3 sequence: CASSAILSRSYNSPLHF. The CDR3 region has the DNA TGTGCCAGCAGCGCAATCCTAAGTCGCTCCTATAATTCACCCCTCCACTTT.

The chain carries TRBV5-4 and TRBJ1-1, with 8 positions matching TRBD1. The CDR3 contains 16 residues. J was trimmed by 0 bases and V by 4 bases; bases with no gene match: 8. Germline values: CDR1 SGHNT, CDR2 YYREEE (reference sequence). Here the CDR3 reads CASSRGQGRMNTEAFF. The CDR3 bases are TGTGCCAGCAGCCGAGGACAGGGACGAATGAACACTGAAGCTTTCTTT.

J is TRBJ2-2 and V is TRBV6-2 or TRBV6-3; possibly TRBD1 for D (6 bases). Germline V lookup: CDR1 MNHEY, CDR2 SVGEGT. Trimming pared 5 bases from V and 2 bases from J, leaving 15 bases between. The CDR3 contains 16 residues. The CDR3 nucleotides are TGTGCCAGCAGTCTCACAGGGAGTCGAAACACCGGGGAGCTGTTTTTT. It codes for CASSLTGSRNTGELFF.

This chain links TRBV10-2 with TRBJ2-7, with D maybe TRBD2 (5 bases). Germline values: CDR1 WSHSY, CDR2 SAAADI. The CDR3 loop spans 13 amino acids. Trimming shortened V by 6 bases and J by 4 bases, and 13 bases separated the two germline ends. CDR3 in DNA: TGCGCCAGCAGGGTGGGTAGCGAGTACGAGCAGTACTTC. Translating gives CASRVGSEYEQYF.

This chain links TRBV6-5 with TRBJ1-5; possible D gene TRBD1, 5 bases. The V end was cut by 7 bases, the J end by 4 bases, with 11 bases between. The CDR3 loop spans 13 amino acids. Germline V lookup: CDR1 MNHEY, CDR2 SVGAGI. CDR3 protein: CASKRGGNQPQHF. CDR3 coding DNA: TGTGCCAGCAAAAGGGGAGGGAATCAGCCCCAGCATTTT.

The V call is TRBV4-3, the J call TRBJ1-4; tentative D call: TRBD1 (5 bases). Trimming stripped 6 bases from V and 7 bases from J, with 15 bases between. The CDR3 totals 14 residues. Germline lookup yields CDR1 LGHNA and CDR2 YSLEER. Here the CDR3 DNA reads TGCGCCAGCAGGGAGTACGGGGGTCCTGAAAAACTGTTTTTT. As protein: CASREYGGPEKLFF.

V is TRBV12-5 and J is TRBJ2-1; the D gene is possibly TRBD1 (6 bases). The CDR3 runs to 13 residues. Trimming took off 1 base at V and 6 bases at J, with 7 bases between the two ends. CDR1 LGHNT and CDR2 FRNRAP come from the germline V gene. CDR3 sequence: CASGLGGGNEQFF. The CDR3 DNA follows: TGTGCTAGTGGTTTGGGAGGGGGCAATGAGCAGTTCTTC.

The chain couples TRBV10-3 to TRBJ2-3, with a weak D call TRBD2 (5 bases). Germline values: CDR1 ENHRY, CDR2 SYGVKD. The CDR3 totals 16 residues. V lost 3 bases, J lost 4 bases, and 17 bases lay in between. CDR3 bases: TGTGCCATCAGTGACCCTCGGGGAGCACCCGCAGATACGCAGTATTTT. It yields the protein CAISDPRGAPADTQYF.